This T cell receptor (beta chain) emerged from a study of metastatic and nonmetastatic thyroid tumors (dated by TCRdb to 2020 to 2022). In the study overall: Repertoires from peripheral blood and from tumor or nodule tissue samples of malignant and benign thyroid patients were compared.

The CDR3 holds 15 amino acids from the cysteine to the phenylalanine. Only CDR3 DNA remains: 45 bases, in frame from the first base. V loses 5 bases at its end and J loses 3 bases; junction bases beyond the gene matches: 4. For CDR1 and CDR2, the germline V gene lists KGHSH and LQKENI. No treatment had been received by any patient before thyroid surgery. Using T-cell receptor beta sequencing, the researchers looked back retrospectively at clinical samples from patients, gathered between about 2012 and 2018. The library was made by PCR. The sequencer listed for this sample is Illumina HiSeq 4000. High-throughput sequencing was used to profile the TCR beta-chain CDR3 region of each patient. The published analysis was carried out like this. A classifier to discriminate distant-metastatic papillary thyroid cancer patients was built from CDR3 differences across clinicopathological groups. The Shannon index was used to measure repertoire diversity, and the Morisita-Horn index was used to measure how similar tumor and blood repertoires were. TCRdb itself trimmed the public reads at Q25 with fastp, ran MiXCR and retained productive beta chains. The V and J calls were not made by the authors but by TCRdb's processing. The sample yields 30,000 to 35,000 clones; approximately 15% were counted once. Clones ranked in the top ten supply around 7.2% of the sample.

Results and caveats for the whole study, not just this receptor: TCR beta diversity was reported as significantly higher in malignant tumors than in benign nodules, in both blood and tumor samples.

In its sample, this clone was seen many times. Which antigen it targets is not known. Nothing much larger sits one base from this clone, and base qualities are not available. The receptor was derived from a female donor with papillary thyroid cancer or a benign thyroid nodule (not recorded which). Some clones in this sample may be carry-over from other donors' samples. This chain is built from TRBV18 and TRBJ2-6; 7 bases in the middle match TRBD1. Sequenced input: blood. The DNA sequence reads TGTGCCAGCTCAGTCACAGGGGTTGGGGCCAACGTCCTGACTTTC. This codes for CASSVTGVGANVLTF.